The clone carrying this T cell receptor beta chain was observed at least ten times. Its antigen is unidentified. This sample was included in a study of T cells in Graves' hyperthyroidism and ophthalmopathy. Study at large: Any treatment followed the collection of peripheral blood at initial diagnosis.

Uncontrolled infection, other autoimmune disease, pregnancy and lactation each barred patients from inclusion. The PBMCs had their origin in roughly 9.8 ml of fresh peripheral blood. Regarding the study as a whole: Blood also held most thyroid clonotypes expanded beyond 0.001.

This CDR3 comprises 13 residues. Per the germline V gene, CDR1 is KGHDR and CDR2 is SFDVKD. After removal of 9 bases from V and 9 bases from J, the junction contained 5 bases not matched to a gene. Authors of the study amplified TCR beta CDR3 regions from RNA transcripts. HTBI primers drove first-round RT-PCR of the TCR CDR3. TCRdb re-analysed the multiplex PCR reads in MiXCR, keeping a single row per CDR3 protein. Of some 500,000 distinct CDR3 sequences detected, about an eighth appear once; the ten largest clones hold 15% to 20%. The source material was blood. The V call is TRBV24-1, the J call TRBJ2-1; TRBD1 agrees at 12 bases. This TCR derives from a woman aged 18-30 years with Graves' hyperthyroidism. CDR3 nucleotide sequence: TGTGCCACCTGGGACAGGGGGCTCGGTGAGCAGTTCTTC. Amino acids: CATWDRGLGEQFF.